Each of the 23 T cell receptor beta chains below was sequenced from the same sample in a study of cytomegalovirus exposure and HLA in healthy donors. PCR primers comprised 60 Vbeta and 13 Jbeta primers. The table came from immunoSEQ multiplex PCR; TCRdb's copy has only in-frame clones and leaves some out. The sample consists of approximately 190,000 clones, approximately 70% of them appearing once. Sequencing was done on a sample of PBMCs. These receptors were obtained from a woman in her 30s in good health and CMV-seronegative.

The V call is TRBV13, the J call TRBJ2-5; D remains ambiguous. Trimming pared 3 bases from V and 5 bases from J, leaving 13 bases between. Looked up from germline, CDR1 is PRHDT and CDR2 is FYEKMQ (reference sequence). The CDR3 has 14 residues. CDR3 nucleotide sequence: TGTGCCAGCAGCTTCTTATCCGGTATGGAGACCCAGTACTTC. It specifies CASSFLSGMETQYF.

CDR3 residues: CASRQAGANTGELFF. CDR3 DNA sequence: TGTGCCAGCAGGCAAGCGGGCGCGAACACCGGGGAGCTGTTTTTT. V usage is TRBV7-6 and J usage is TRBJ2-2; TRBD2 is a possible D gene (6 bases). Per the germline V gene, CDR1 is SGHVS and CDR2 is FNYEAQ. The CDR3 covers 15 residues. V shed 6 bases and J shed 0 bases, with 11 bases lying between them.

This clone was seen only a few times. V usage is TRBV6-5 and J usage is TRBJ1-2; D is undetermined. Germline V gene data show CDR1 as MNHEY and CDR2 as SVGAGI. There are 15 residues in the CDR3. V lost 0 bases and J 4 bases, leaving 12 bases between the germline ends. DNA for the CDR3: TGTGCCAGCAGTTACTCGGGGAGGGCCGGCTATGGCTACACCTTC. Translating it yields CASSYSGRAGYGYTF.

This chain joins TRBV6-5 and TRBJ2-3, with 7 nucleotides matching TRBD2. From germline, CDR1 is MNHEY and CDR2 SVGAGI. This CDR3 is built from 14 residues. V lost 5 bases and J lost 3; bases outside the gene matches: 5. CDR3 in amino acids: CASSSREGTDTQYF. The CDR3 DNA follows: TGTGCCAGCAGTAGCAGGGAGGGAACAGATACGCAGTATTTT.

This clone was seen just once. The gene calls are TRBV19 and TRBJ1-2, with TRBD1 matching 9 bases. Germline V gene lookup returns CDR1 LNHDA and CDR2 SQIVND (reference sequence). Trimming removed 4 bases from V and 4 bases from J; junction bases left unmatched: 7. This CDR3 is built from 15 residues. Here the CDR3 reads CASSTPGQGSYGYTF. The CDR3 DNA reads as TGTGCCAGTAGTACACCGGGACAGGGAAGCTATGGCTACACCTTC.

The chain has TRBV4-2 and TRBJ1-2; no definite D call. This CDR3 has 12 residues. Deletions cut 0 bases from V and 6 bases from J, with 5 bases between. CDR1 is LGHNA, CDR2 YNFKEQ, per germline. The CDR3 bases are TGTGCCAGCAGCCAAGACGAGGATGGCTACACCTTC. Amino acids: CASSQDEDGYTF.

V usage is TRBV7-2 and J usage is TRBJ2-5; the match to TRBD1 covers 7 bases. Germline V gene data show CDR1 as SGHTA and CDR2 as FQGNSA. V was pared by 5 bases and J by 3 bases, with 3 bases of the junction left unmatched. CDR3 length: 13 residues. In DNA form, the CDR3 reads TGTGCCAGCAGCCATGGACAGGAAGAGACCCAGTACTTC. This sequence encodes CASSHGQEETQYF.

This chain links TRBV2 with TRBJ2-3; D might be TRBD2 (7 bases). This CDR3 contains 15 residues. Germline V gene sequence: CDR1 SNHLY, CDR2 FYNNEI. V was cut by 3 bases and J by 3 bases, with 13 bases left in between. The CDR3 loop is CASSDVGGQTDTQYF. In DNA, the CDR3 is TGTGCCAGCAGTGACGTCGGGGGGCAGACAGATACGCAGTATTTT.

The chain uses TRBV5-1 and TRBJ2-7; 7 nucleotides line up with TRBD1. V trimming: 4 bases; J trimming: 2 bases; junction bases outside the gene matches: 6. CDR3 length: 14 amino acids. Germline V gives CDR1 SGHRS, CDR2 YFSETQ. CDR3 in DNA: TGCGCCAGCAGCCCCCGCGACAGGGCCTACGAGCAGTACTTC. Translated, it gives CASSPRDRAYEQYF.

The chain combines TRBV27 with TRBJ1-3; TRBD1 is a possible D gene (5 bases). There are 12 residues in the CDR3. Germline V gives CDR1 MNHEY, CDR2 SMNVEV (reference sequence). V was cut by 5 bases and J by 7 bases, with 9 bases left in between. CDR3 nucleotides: TGTGCCAGCAGTCCCGGGGGGAACACCATATATTTT. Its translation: CASSPGGNTIYF.

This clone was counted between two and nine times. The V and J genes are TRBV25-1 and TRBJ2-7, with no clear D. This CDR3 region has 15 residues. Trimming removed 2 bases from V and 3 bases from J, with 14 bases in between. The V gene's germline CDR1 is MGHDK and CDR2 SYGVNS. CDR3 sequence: CASSEVSIAGYEQYF. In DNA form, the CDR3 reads TGTGCCAGCAGTGAAGTAAGTATAGCTGGCTACGAGCAGTACTTC.

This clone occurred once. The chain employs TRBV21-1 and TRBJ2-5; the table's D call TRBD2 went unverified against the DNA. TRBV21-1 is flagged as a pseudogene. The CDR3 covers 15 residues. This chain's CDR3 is CASSKARGGKETQYF. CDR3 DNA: TGTGCCAGCAGCAAAGCAAGGGGGGGGAAAGAGACCCAGTACTTC.

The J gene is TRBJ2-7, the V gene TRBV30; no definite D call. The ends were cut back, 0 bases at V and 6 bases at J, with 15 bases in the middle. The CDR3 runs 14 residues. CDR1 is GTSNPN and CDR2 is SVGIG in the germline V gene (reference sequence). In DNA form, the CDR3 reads TGTGCCTGGAGTGTAGACTCTTTCCAGCCCGAGCAGTACTTC. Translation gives CAWSVDSFQPEQYF.

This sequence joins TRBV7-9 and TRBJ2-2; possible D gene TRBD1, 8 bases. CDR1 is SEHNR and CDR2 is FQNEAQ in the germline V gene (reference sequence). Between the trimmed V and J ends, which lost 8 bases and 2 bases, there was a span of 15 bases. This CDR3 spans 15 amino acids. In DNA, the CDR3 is TGTGCCAGCGGGGAGGGACAGGTTAACACCGGGGAGCTGTTTTTT. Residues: CASGEGQVNTGELFF.

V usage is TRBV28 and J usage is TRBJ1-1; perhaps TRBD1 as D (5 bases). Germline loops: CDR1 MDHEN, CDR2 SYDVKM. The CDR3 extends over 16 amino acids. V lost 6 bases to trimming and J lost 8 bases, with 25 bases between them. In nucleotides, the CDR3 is TGTGCCAGCAGCCTACGCAGGGTGCGGTACCCTTCCGAAGCTTTCTTT. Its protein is CASSLRRVRYPSEAFF.

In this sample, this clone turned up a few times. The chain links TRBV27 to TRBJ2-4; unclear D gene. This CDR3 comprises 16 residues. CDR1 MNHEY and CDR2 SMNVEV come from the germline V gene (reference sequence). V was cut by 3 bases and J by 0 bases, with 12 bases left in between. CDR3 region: CASSFNIDIAKNIQYF. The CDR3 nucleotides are TGTGCCAGCAGTTTCAACATAGACATAGCCAAAAACATTCAGTACTTC.

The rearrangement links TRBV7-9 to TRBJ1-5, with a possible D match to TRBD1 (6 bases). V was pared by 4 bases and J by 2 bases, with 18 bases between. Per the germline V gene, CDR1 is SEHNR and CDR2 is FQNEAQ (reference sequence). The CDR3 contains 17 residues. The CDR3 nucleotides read TGTGCCAGCAGCTCTACCCCGGACAGAGGCGGCAATCAGCCCCAGCATTTT. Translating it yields CASSSTPDRGGNQPQHF.

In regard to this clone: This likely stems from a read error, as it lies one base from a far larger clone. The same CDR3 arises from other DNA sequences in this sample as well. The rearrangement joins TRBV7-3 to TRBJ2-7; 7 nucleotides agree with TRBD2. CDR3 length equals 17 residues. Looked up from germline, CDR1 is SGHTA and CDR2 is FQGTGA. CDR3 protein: CASSLALGLADYYEQYF. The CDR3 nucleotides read TGTGCTAGCAGCTTAGCGCTGGGGCTAGCGGATTACTACGAGCAGTACTTC.

CDR3 amino acids: CASSLDRGQTGELFF. The CDR3 region has the DNA TGTGCCAGCAGCTTGGACAGGGGGCAAACCGGGGAGCTGTTTTTT. The chain combines TRBV5-4 with TRBJ2-2; 9 positions agree with TRBD1. The germline V gene has CDR1 SGHNT and CDR2 YYREEE (reference sequence). CDR3 size: 15 residues. V gave up 0 bases and J gave up 5 bases; unmatched junction bases: 2.

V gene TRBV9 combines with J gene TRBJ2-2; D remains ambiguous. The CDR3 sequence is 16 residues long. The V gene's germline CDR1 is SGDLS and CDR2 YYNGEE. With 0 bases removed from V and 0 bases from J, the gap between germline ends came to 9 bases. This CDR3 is CASSVDQNTNTGELFF. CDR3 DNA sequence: TGTGCCAGCAGCGTAGACCAGAACACGAACACCGGGGAGCTGTTTTTT.

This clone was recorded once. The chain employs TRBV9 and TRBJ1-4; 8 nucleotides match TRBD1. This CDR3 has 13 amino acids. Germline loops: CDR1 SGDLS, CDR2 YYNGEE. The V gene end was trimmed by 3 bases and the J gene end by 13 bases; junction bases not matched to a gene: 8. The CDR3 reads CASSDYGGTGLFF. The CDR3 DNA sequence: TGTGCCAGCAGCGACTATGGGGGGACAGGACTGTTTTTT.

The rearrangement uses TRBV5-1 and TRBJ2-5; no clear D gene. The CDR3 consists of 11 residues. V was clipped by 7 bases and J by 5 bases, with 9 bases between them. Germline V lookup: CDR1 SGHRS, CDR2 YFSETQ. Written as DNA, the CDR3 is TGCGCCAGCTCAAGCGCGGAGACCCAGTACTTC. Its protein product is CASSSAETQYF.

CDR3 residues: CASSLGGENSGYTF. The CDR3 nucleotides read TGCGCCAGCAGCTTAGGGGGTGAGAATTCTGGCTACACCTTC. V and J are TRBV5-1 and TRBJ1-2, with D perhaps TRBD1 (6 bases). Germline values: CDR1 SGHRS, CDR2 YFSETQ. The CDR3 has 14 amino acids. Trimming took off 2 bases at V and 7 bases at J, with 15 bases between the two ends.